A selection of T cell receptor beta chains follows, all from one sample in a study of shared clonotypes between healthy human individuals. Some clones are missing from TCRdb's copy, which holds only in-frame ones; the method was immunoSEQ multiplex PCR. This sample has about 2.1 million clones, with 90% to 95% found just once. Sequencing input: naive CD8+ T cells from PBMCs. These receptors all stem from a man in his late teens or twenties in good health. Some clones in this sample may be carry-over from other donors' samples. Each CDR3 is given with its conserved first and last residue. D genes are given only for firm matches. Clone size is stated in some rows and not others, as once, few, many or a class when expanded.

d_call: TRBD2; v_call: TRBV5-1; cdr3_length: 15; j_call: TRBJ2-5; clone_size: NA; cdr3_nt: TGCGCCAGCAGCTCGGGAGGGGATTTTAAAGAGACCCAGTACTTC; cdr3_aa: CASSSGGDFKETQYF
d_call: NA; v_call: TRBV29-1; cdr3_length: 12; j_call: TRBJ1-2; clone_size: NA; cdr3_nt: TGCAGCGTGGAACAGGTTGGATATGGCTACACCTTC; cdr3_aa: CSVEQVGYGYTF
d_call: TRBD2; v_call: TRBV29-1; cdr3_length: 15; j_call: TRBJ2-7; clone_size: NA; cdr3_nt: TGCAGCGTTGTCGGGGGGGAGGAGGTTTCCTACGAGCAGTACTTC; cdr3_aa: CSVVGGEEVSYEQYF
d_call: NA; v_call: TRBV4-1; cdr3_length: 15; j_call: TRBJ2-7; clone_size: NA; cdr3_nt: TGCGCCAGCAGATTTGACATGGGGAGCTCCTACGAGCAGTACTTC; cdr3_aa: CASRFDMGSSYEQYF
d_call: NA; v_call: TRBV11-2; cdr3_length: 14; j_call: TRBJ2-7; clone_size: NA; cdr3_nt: TGTGCCAGCAGCTTATCTCCCCTAGCCAGCGAGCAGTACTTC; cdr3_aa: CASSLSPLASEQYF
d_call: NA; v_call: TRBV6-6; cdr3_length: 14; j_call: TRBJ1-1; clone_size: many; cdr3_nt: TGTGCCAGCGGCATAGGGGCTACGTACACTGAAGCTTTCTTT; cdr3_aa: CASGIGATYTEAFF
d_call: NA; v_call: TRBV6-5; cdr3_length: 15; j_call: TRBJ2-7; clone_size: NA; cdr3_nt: TGTGCCAGCAGTTACTCGATGTCGGGGCAAGACGAGCAGTACTTC; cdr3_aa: CASSYSMSGQDEQYF
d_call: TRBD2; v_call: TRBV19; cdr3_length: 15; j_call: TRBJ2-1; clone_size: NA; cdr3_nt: TGTGCCAGTAGCACTAGCGCTAGCTCCTACAATGAGCAGTTCTTC; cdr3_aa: CASSTSASSYNEQFF
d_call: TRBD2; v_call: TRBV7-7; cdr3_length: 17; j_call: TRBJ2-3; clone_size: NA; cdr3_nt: TGTGCCAGCAGCTTACTAGCGGGAGGTTCTAGCACAGATACGCAGTATTTT; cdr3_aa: CASSLLAGGSSTDTQYF
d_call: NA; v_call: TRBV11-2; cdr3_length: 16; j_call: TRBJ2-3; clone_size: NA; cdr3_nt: TGTGCCAGCAGCTTAGCCTTGTTTCGGGGCACAGATACGCAGTATTTT; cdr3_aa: CASSLALFRGTDTQYF
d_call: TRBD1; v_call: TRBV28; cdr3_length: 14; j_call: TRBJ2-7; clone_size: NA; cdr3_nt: TGTGCCAGCAGAGATCCCAGGGGGCCCTACGAGCAGTACTTC; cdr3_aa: CASRDPRGPYEQYF
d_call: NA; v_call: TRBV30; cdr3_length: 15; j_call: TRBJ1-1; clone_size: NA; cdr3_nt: TGTGCCTGGAGGGGAGGTCTACAGATGAACACTGAAGCTTTCTTT; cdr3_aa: CAWRGGLQMNTEAFF
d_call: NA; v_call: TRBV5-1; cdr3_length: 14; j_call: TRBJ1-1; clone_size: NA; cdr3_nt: TGCGCCAGCAGCTTAAACTTTTGGAACACTGAAGCTTTCTTT; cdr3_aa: CASSLNFWNTEAFF
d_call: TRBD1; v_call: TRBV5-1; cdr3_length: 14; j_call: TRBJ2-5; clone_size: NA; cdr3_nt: TGCGCCAGCAGCGGTGATAACAGGGGGGAGACCCAGTACTTC; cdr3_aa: CASSGDNRGETQYF
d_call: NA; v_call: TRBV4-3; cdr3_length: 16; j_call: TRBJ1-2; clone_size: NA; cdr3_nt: TGCGCCAGCAGCCAATCACAGGGAGCGATATACTATGGCTACACCTTC; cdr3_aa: CASSQSQGAIYYGYTF
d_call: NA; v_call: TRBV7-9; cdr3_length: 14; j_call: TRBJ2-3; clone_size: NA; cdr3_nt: TGTGCCGGAAGACGACCCCGAAGCACAGATACGCAGTATTTT; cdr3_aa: CAGRRPRSTDTQYF
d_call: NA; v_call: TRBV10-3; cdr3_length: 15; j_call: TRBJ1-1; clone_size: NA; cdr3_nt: TGTGCCATCAGTGAGCTCTCCGGGGCCTTAACTGAAGCTTTCTTT; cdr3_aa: CAISELSGALTEAFF
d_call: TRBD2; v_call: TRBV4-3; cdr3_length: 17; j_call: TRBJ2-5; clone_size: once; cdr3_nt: TGCGCCAGCAGCCAAGAGGGACTAGCGGGAGACCAAGAGACCCAGTACTTC; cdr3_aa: CASSQEGLAGDQETQYF
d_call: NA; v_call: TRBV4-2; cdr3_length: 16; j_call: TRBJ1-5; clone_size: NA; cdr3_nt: TGTGCCAGCAGCCAAGTGCGTCGGGGCGGCAATCAGCCCCAGCATTTT; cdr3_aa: CASSQVRRGGNQPQHF
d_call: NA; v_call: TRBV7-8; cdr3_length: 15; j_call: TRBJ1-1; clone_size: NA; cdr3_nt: TGTGCCAGCAGCTTATCCTTGGGACTGAACACTGAAGCTTTCTTT; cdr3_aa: CASSLSLGLNTEAFF
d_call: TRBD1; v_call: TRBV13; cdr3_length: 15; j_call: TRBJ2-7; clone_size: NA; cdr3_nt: TGTGCCAGCAGCTCACGTGGACAGGGGGGACTTGGGCAGTACTTC; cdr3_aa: CASSSRGQGGLGQYF
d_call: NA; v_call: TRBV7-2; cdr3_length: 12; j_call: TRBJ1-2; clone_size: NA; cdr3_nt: TGTGCCAGCAGCTTCAGGTACTATGGCTACACCTTC; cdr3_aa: CASSFRYYGYTF
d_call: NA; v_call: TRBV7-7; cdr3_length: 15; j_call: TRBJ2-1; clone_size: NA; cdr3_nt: TGTGCCAGCAGCTTAGTGCCAACCCAGGCCCATGAGCAGTTCTTC; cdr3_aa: CASSLVPTQAHEQFF
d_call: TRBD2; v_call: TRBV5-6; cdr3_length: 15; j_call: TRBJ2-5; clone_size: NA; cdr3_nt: TGTGCCAGCAGCTTCATTCCGAGCGGGGTAGAGACCCAGTACTTC; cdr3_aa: CASSFIPSGVETQYF
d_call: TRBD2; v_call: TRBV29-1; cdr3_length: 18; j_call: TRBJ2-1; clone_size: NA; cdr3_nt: TGCAGCGCCCTGGGGGGACTAGCGGGAGGGAGGCCCTACAATGAGCAGTTCTTC; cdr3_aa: CSALGGLAGGRPYNEQFF
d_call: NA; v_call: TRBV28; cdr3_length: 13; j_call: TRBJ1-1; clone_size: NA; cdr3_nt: TGTGCCAGCATTGATGGCGGGAACACTGAAGCTTTCTTT; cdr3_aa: CASIDGGNTEAFF
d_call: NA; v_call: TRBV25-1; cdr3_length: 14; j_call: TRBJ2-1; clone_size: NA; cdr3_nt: TGTGCCAGCAGGCACAAAATGGCCGGGGATGAGCAGTTCTTC; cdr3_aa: CASRHKMAGDEQFF
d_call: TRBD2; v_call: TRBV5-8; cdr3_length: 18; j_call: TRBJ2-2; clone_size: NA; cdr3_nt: TGTGCCAGCAGCCTTAGACTAGCGGGAGTTTCGAACACCGGGGAGCTGTTTTTT; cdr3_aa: CASSLRLAGVSNTGELFF
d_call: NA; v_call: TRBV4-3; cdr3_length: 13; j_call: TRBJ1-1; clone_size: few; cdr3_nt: TGCGCCAGCAAAGGGCCGGTGAACACTGAAGCTTTCTTT; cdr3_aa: CASKGPVNTEAFF
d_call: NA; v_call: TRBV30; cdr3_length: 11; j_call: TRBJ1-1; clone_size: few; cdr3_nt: TGTGCCTGGAATCCGCCAGGTTGGGCTTTCTTT; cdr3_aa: CAWNPPGWAFF